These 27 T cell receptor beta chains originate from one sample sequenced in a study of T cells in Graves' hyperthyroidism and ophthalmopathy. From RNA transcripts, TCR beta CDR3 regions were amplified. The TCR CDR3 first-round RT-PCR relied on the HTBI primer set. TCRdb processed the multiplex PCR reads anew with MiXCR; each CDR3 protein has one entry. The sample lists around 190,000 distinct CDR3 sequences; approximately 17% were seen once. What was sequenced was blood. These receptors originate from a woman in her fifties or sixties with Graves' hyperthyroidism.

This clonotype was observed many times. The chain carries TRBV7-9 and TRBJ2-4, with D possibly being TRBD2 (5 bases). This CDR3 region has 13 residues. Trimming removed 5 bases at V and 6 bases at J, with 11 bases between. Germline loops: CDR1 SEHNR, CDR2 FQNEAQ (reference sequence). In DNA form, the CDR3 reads TGTGCCAGCAGCCCCCGGGGATTAAACATTCAGTACTTC. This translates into CASSPRGLNIQYF.

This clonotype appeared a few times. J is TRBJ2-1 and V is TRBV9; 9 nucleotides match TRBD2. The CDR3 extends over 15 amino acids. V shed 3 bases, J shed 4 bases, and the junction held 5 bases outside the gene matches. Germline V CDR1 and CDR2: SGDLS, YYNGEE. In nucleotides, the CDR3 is TGTGCCAGCAGCGCGGTAGCGGGGGCATACAATGAGCAGTTCTTC. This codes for CASSAVAGAYNEQFF.

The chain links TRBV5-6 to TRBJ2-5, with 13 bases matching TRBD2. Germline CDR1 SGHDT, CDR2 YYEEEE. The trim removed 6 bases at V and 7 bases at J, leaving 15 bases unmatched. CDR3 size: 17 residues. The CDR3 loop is CASTSGTSGGAKGTQYF. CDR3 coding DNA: TGTGCCAGCACATCCGGAACTAGCGGGGGGGCCAAGGGGACCCAGTACTTC.

In DNA, the CDR3 is TGTGCCAGCAGCCACCGGGACAGGGGCTCCTTTAACTATGGCTACACCTTC. It translates to CASSHRDRGSFNYGYTF. The rearrangement uses TRBV7-9 and TRBJ1-2, with 10 positions matching TRBD1. In germline, CDR1 is SEHNR, CDR2 FQNEAQ (reference sequence). The CDR3 spans 17 residues. The junction had 10 bases not matched to a gene; V was cut back by 5 bases and J by 1 base.

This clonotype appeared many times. CDR3 sequence (DNA): TGCAGTGCTAGGTGGAGAAACACTGAAGCTTTCTTT. Translation: CSARWRNTEAFF. The chain uses TRBV20-1 and TRBJ1-1; no reliable D call. Trimming stripped 3 bases from V and 2 bases from J, with 7 bases between. The CDR3 totals 12 residues. Germline V gene sequence: CDR1 DFQATT, CDR2 SNEGSKA (reference sequence).

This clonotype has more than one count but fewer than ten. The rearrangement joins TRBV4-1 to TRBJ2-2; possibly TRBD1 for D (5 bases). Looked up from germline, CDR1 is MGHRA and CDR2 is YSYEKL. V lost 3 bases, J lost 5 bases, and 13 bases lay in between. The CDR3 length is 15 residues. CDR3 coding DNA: TGCGCCAGCAGCCACCCCGGACGGACAACCGGGGAGCTGTTTTTT. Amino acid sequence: CASSHPGRTTGELFF.

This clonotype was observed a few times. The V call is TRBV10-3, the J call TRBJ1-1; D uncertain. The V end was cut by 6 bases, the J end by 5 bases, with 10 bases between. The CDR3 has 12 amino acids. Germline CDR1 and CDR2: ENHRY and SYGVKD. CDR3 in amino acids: CAISGGSTEAFF. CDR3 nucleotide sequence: TGTGCCATCAGCGGAGGGAGTACTGAAGCTTTCTTT.

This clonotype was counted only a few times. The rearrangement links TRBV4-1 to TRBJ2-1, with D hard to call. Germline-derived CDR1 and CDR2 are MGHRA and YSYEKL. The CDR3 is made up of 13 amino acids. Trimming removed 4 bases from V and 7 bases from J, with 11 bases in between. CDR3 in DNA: TGCGCCAGCAGCCGACCCGTCAGGAATGAGCAGTTCTTC. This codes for CASSRPVRNEQFF.

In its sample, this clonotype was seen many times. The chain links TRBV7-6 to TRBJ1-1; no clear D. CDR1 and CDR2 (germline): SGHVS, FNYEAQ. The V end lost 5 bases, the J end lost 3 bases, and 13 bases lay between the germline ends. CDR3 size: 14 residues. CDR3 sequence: CASSPAIVDTEAFF. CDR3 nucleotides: TGTGCCAGCAGCCCCGCAATAGTTGACACTGAAGCTTTCTTT. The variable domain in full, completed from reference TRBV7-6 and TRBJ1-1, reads GAGVSQSPRYKVTKRGQDVALRCDPISGHVSLYWYRQALGQGPEFLTYFNYEAQQDKSGLPNDRFSAERPEGSISTLTIQRTEQRDSAMYRCASSPAIVDTEAFFGQGTRLTVV.

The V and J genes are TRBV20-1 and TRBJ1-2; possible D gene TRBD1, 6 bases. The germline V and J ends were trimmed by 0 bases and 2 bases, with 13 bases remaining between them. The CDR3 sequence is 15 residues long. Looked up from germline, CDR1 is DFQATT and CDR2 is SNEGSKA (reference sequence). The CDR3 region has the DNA TGCAGTGCTAGAGACCCGGACAGAGCGAACTATGGCTACACCTTC. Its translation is CSARDPDRANYGYTF.

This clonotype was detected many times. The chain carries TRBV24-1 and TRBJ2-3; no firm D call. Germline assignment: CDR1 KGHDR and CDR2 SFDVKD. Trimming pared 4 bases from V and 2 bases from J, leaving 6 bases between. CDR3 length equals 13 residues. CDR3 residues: CATSDGSTDTQYF. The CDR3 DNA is TGTGCCACCAGTGACGGTTCCACAGATACGCAGTATTTT.

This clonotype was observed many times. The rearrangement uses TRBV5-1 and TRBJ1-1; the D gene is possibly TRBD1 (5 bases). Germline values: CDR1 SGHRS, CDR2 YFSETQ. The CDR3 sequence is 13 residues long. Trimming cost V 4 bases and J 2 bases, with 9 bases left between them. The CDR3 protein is CASSRGRNTEAFF. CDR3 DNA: TGCGCCAGCAGCCGGGGACGCAACACTGAAGCTTTCTTT. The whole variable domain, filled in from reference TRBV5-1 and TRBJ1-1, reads KAGVTQTPRYLIKTRGQQVTLSCSPISGHRSVSWYQQTPGQGLQFLFEYFSETQRNKGNFPGRFSGRQFSNSRSEMNVSTLELGDSALYLCASSRGRNTEAFFGQGTRLTVV.

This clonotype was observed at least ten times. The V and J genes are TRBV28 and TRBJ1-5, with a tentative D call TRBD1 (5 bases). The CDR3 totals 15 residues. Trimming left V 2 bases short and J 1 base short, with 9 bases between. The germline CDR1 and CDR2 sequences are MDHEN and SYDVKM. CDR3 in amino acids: CASSLGGRSNQPQHF. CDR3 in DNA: TGTGCCAGCAGTTTAGGGGGGAGGAGCAATCAGCCCCAGCATTTT.

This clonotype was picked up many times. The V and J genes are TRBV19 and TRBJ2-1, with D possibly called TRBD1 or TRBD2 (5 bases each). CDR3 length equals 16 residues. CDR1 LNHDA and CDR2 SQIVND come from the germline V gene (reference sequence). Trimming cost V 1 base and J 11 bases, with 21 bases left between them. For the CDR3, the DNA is TGTGCCAGTAGTATAGGGGACCATAGAAGATCCGGGAAGCAGTTCTTC. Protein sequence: CASSIGDHRRSGKQFF.

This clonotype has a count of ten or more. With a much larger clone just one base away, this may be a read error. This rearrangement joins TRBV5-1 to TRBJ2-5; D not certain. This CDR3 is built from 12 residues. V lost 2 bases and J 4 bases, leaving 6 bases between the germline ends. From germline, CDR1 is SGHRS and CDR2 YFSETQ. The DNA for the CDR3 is TGCGCCAGCAGCTTTTCGCGAGAGACCCAGTACTTC. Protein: CASSFSRETQYF.

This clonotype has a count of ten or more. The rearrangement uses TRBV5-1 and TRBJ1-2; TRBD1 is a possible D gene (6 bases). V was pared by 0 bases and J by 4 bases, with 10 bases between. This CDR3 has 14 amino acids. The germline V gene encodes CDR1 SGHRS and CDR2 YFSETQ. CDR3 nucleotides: TGCGCCAGCAGCTTGGGGGGGGCCTCCTATGGCTACACCTTC. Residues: CASSLGGASYGYTF. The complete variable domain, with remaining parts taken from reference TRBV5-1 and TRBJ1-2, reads KAGVTQTPRYLIKTRGQQVTLSCSPISGHRSVSWYQQTPGQGLQFLFEYFSETQRNKGNFPGRFSGRQFSNSRSEMNVSTLELGDSALYLCASSLGGASYGYTFGSGTRLTVV.

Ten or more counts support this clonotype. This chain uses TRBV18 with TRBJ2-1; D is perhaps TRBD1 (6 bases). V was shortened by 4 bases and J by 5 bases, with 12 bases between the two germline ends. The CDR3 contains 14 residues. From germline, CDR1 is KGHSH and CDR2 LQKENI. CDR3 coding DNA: TGTGCCAGCTCACGGGACAAAAGAAACAATGAGCAGTTCTTC. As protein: CASSRDKRNNEQFF.

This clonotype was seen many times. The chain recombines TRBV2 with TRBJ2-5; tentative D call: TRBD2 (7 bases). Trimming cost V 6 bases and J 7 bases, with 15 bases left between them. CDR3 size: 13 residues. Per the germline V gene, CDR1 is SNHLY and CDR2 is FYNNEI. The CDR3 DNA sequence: TGTGCCAGCAGAGGGGGGGGCCCTGCGACCCAGTACTTC. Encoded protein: CASRGGGPATQYF.

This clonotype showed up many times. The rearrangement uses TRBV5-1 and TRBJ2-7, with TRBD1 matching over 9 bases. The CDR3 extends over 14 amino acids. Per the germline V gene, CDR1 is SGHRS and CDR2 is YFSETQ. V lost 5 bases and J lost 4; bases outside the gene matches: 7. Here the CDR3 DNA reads TGCGCCAGCAGAGCCGGGACAGGGAGATACGAGCAGTACTTC. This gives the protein CASRAGTGRYEQYF.

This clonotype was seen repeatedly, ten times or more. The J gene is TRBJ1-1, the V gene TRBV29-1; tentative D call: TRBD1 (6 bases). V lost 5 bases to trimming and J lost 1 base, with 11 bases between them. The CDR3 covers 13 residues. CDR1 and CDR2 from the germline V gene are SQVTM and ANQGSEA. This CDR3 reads CSVKQGANTEAFF. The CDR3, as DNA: TGCAGCGTTAAACAGGGAGCGAACACTGAAGCTTTCTTT.

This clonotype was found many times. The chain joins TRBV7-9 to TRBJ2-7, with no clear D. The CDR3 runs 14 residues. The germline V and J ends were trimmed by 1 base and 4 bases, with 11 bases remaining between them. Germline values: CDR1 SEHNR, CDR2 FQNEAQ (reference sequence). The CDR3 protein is CASSLGGTRYEQYF. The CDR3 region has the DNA TGTGCCAGCAGCTTAGGAGGCACGCGGTACGAGCAGTACTTC.

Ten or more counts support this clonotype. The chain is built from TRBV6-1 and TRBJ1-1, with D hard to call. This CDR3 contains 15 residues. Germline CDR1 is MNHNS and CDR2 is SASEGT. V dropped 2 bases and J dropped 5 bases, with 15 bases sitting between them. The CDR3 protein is CASSEWWGVGTEAFF. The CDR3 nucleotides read TGTGCCAGCAGTGAATGGTGGGGAGTGGGAACTGAAGCTTTCTTT.

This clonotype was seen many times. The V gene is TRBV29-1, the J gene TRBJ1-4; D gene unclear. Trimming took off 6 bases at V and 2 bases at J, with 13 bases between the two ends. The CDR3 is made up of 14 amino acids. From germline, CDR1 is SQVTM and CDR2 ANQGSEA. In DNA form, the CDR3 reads TGCAGCGTCAGAAGCGGGAGGACTAATGAAAAACTGTTTTTT. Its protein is CSVRSGRTNEKLFF.

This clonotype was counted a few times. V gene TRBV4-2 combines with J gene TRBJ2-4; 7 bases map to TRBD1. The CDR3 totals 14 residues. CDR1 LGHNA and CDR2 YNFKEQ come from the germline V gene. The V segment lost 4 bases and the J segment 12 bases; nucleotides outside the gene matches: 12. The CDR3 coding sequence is TGTGCCAGCAGCCGCCTCGAGACAGGGAGTGCTCAGTACTTC. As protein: CASSRLETGSAQYF.

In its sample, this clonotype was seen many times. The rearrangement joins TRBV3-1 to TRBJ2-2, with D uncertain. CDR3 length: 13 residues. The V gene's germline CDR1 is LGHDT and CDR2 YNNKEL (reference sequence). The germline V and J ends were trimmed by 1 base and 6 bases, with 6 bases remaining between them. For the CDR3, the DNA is TGTGCCAGCAGCCAAGTCAGGCCCGGGGAGCTGTTTTTT. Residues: CASSQVRPGELFF.

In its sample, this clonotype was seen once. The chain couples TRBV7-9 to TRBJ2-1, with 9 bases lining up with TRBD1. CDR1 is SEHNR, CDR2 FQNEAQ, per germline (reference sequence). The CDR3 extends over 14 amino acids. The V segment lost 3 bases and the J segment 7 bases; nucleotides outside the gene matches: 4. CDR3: CASSLGTGINEQFF. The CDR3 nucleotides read TGTGCCAGCAGCTTGGGGACAGGGATAAATGAGCAGTTCTTC.

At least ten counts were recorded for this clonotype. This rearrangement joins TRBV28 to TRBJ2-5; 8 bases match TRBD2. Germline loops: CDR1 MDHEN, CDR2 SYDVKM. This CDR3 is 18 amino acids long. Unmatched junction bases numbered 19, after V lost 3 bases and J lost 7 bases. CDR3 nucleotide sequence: TGTGCCAGCAGTTTTAGGCTAGCGGGCCCCGATATATCCTTGACCCAGTACTTC. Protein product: CASSFRLAGPDISLTQYF.